Following are 27 T cell receptor beta chains from one sample sequenced in a study of brain metastases from non-small cell lung cancer. The protocol was immunoSEQ multiplex PCR, while the TCRdb copy is restricted to in-frame clones and leaves out a portion. The table shows more than 4,000 clones, with 70% to 90% occurring only once. Source material: primary lung tumor tissue. All receptors derive from a donor at least 40 years old with non-small cell lung cancer.

This chain joins TRBV28 and TRBJ1-3; no clear D. This CDR3 contains 17 residues. Germline CDR1 reads MDHEN; CDR2 reads SYDVKM. V was pared by 4 bases and J by 2 bases, with 18 bases between. CDR3 bases: TGTGCCAGCAGTTCTTCCGGTTACATGAGAACTGGAAACACCATATATTTT. Translating it yields CASSSSGYMRTGNTIYF.

The chain links TRBV5-4 to TRBJ2-5, with 7 bases fitting TRBD1. CDR3 size: 15 residues. V shed 1 base, J shed 4 bases, and the junction held 7 bases outside the gene matches. CDR1 and CDR2 (germline): SGHNT, YYREEE (reference sequence). In nucleotides, the CDR3 is TGTGCCAGCAGCTTGTATTTGTCAGGGGGAGAGACCCAGTACTTC. This encodes CASSLYLSGGETQYF.

This clone came up a few times. The rearrangement uses TRBV2 and TRBJ2-3; D gene uncertain. Trimming took 3 bases from V and 2 from J, leaving 9 bases between them. CDR1 SNHLY and CDR2 FYNNEI come from the germline V gene. The length of the CDR3 is 14 residues. CDR3 coding DNA: TGTGCCAGCAGTGAGGGGATTTCCACAGATACGCAGTATTTT. This encodes CASSEGISTDTQYF.

In this sample, this clone turned up once. The V and J genes are TRBV19 and TRBJ2-7, with 10 bases identical to TRBD1. V gave up 6 bases and J gave up 3 bases; unmatched junction bases: 8. Germline CDR1 LNHDA, CDR2 SQIVND (reference sequence). The CDR3 is made up of 15 amino acids. The CDR3 region has the DNA TGTGCCAGTAGACTCACCGGGACAGGGGTCTACGAGCAGTACTTC. This translates into CASRLTGTGVYEQYF.

The chain is built from TRBV7-3 and TRBJ2-7; 7 nucleotides match TRBD2. V lost 5 bases to trimming and J lost 1 base; unmatched junction nucleotides: 5. Germline assignment: CDR1 SGHTA and CDR2 FQGTGA. The CDR3 loop spans 14 amino acids. The CDR3, as DNA: TGTGCCAGCAGCCCCGGGACTACTTCCTACGAGCAGTACTTC. As protein: CASSPGTTSYEQYF.

This chain uses TRBV7-3 with TRBJ2-7; TRBD1 agrees at 9 bases. The CDR3 is 14 amino acids. Germline V gene lookup returns CDR1 SGHTA and CDR2 FQGTGA. The V gene end was trimmed by 1 base and the J gene end by 4 bases; junction bases not matched to a gene: 2. CDR3 nucleotides: TGTGCCAGCAGCTTAAGGGGGACAGGGTACGAGCAGTACTTC. Protein product: CASSLRGTGYEQYF.

This sequence joins TRBV5-1 and TRBJ2-2; 7 bases are shared with TRBD1. The CDR3 is 13 amino acids. The V gene end was trimmed by 7 bases and the J gene end by 3 bases; junction bases not matched to a gene: 3. Germline V gives CDR1 SGHRS, CDR2 YFSETQ. CDR3 bases: TGCGCCAGCGGCCAGGGGGACACCGGGGAGCTGTTTTTT. This translates into CASGQGDTGELFF.

This clone was counted once. A much larger clonotype is one base distant, so this may be a read error. The V gene is TRBV29-1, the J gene TRBJ2-5; 9 bases map to TRBD1. The CDR3 is 13 amino acids. Looked up from germline, CDR1 is SQVTM and CDR2 is ANQGSEA. CDR3 amino acids: CSIETGGGETQYF. The CDR3 DNA is TGCAGCATTGAAACAGGGGGCGGGGAGACCCAGTACTTC.

V usage is TRBV5-1 and J usage is TRBJ2-3; D may be TRBD1 (6 bases). The V end lost 0 bases, the J end lost 1 base, and 9 bases lay between the germline ends. Germline V gene data show CDR1 as SGHRS and CDR2 as YFSETQ. This CDR3 comprises 15 residues. The CDR3, as DNA: TGCGCCAGCAGCTTGGCCAGGGGCGGCACAGATACGCAGTATTTT. This codes for CASSLARGGTDTQYF.

With respect to this clone: Other DNA sequences in this specimen translate into the identical CDR3. The chain uses TRBV9 and TRBJ2-5; 7 positions match TRBD1. Germline assignment: CDR1 SGDLS and CDR2 YYNGEE. With V trimmed by 4 bases and J by 2 bases, 5 bases remained unmatched. The CDR3 contains 14 residues. CDR3 residues: CASSLGTVQETQYF. The CDR3 DNA follows: TGTGCCAGCAGCCTCGGGACAGTACAAGAGACCCAGTACTTC. Full variable domain (rest looked up from reference TRBV9 and TRBJ2-5): DSGVTQTPKHLITATGQRVTLRCSPRSGDLSVYWYQQSLDQGLQFLIQYYNGEERAKGNILERFSAQQFPDLHSELNLSSLELGDSALYFCASSLGTVQETQYFGPGTRLLVL.

This clone was detected once. V and J are TRBV19 and TRBJ2-7, with D possibly being TRBD2 (6 bases). V lost 5 bases, J lost 6 bases, and 17 bases lay in between. CDR3 length equals 14 residues. The germline V gene has CDR1 LNHDA and CDR2 SQIVND (reference sequence). CDR3 sequence reads: CASSVGRGLSEQYF. CDR3 bases: TGTGCCAGTAGTGTGGGCCGGGGGTTGAGCGAGCAGTACTTC.

The chain has TRBV19 and TRBJ2-7; D possibly matches TRBD1 or TRBD2 (5 bases each). V was trimmed by 4 bases and J by 0 bases, leaving 22 bases between them. The CDR3 is made up of 18 amino acids. CDR1 and CDR2 (germline): LNHDA, SQIVND (reference sequence). The CDR3 DNA sequence: TGTGCCAGTAGTAGGAGAGTCCCCAAGGGGACGAACTCCTACGAGCAGTACTTC. Its translation is CASSRRVPKGTNSYEQYF.

The chain combines TRBV18 with TRBJ2-7, with 10 bases fitting TRBD2. V trimming: 2 bases; J trimming: 4 bases; junction bases outside the gene matches: 5. This CDR3 is built from 15 residues. The V gene's germline CDR1 is KGHSH and CDR2 LQKENI. CDR3 sequence reads: CASSPGASGSYEQYF. CDR3 sequence (DNA): TGTGCCAGCTCACCAGGTGCTAGCGGGAGTTACGAGCAGTACTTC.

J is TRBJ2-4 and V is TRBV6-4; TRBD2 might be the D (5 bases). Germline CDR1 reads MRHNA; CDR2 reads SNTAGT. V lost 0 bases, J lost 9 bases, and 9 bases lay in between. CDR3 size: 13 residues. CDR3 amino acids: CASSDSRGGIQYF. The CDR3 nucleotides read TGTGCCAGCAGTGACTCGAGAGGAGGCATTCAGTACTTC.

V is TRBV28 and J is TRBJ2-6; D tentatively fits TRBD1 or TRBD2 (5 bases each). The CDR3 contains 13 residues. CDR1 is MDHEN and CDR2 is SYDVKM in the germline V gene. Trimming cost V 6 bases and J 3 bases, with 6 bases left between them. The CDR3 spells CASRGDGANVLTF. The CDR3 nucleotides are TGTGCCAGCAGGGGGGATGGGGCCAACGTCCTGACTTTC.

The chain combines TRBV3-1 (or the pseudogene TRBV3-2) with TRBJ2-2, with 7 bases that match TRBD2. There are 17 residues in the CDR3. Germline values: CDR1 LGHDT, CDR2 YNNKEL (reference sequence). Trimming removed 3 bases from V and 3 bases from J; junction bases left unmatched: 10. The CDR3 DNA sequence: TGTGCCAGCAGCCAGAGGGAGATCCGGGGGGACACCGGGGAGCTGTTTTTT. Translating it yields CASSQREIRGDTGELFF.

The chain combines TRBV7-2 with TRBJ2-7, with a weak D call TRBD2 (6 bases). Germline V gene lookup returns CDR1 SGHTA and CDR2 FQGNSA. Trimming took off 2 bases at V and 7 bases at J, with 6 bases between the two ends. The CDR3 has 11 residues. As DNA, the CDR3 is TGTGCCAGCAGCTTACGGGGGGAGCAGTACTTC. It is translated as CASSLRGEQYF.

The chain has TRBV3-1 (or the pseudogene TRBV3-2) and TRBJ1-2, with D possibly being TRBD1 (6 bases). Trimming took off 4 bases at V and 7 bases at J, with 19 bases between the two ends. There are 15 residues in the CDR3. Germline V gives CDR1 LGHDT, CDR2 YNNKEL (reference sequence). In nucleotides, the CDR3 is TGTGCCAGCAGCCTAACTCCCGGGAAAGGGGGTGGCTACACCTTC. As protein: CASSLTPGKGGGYTF.

This sequence joins TRBV6-4 and TRBJ2-1; unclear D gene. CDR3 size: 13 residues. Germline CDR1 reads MRHNA; CDR2 reads SNTAGT. The V and J ends lost 4 bases and 5 bases respectively, with 9 bases between them. CDR3 sequence reads: CASSGRRHNEQFF. CDR3 DNA sequence: TGTGCCAGCAGTGGCCGAAGACACAATGAGCAGTTCTTC.

The chain combines TRBV2 with TRBJ2-5, with no clear D. This CDR3 is 11 amino acids long. CDR1 is SNHLY, CDR2 FYNNEI, per germline. Trimming shortened V by 9 bases and J by 10 bases, and 15 bases separated the two germline ends. CDR3 in DNA: TGTGCCAGTGGACCCCTCCAGGTCCAGTACTTC. As protein: CASGPLQVQYF. The whole variable domain, remainder taken from reference TRBV2 and TRBJ2-5, is EPEVTQTPSHQVTQMGQEVILRCVPISNHLYFYWYRQILGQKVEFLVSFYNNEISEKSEIFDDQFSVERPDGSNFTLKIRSTKLEDSAMYFCASGPLQVQYFGPGTRLLVL.

This rearrangement joins TRBV29-1 to TRBJ1-1; unclear D gene. There are 13 residues in the CDR3. CDR1 is SQVTM, CDR2 ANQGSEA, per germline. V lost 6 bases and J lost 1, with 12 bases in between. CDR3 region: CSVRPGRNTEAFF. The CDR3 nucleotides read TGCAGCGTACGACCCGGCCGGAACACTGAAGCTTTCTTT.

The genes are TRBV5-1 and TRBJ2-3; possible D gene TRBD1, 5 bases. In germline, CDR1 is SGHRS, CDR2 YFSETQ. This CDR3 has 14 residues. The ends were cut back, 2 bases at V and 2 bases at J, with 9 bases in the middle. CDR3 nucleotides: TGCGCCAGCAGCTTTAGGGGTGACACAGATACGCAGTATTTT. Translating gives CASSFRGDTDTQYF.

This chain joins TRBV7-8 and TRBJ2-1; TRBD2 matches at 7 bases. Germline CDR1 reads SGHVS; CDR2 reads FQNEAQ. The CDR3 runs 14 residues. Trimming removed 3 bases from V and 4 bases from J; junction bases left unmatched: 3. The CDR3 here is CASSLGDYYNEQFF. The CDR3 nucleotides are TGTGCCAGCAGCTTGGGGGACTATTACAATGAGCAGTTCTTC.

The rearrangement links TRBV6-5 to TRBJ1-2; TRBD1 agrees at 7 bases. Germline V gives CDR1 MNHEY, CDR2 SVGAGI. This CDR3 is 14 amino acids long. After removal of 6 bases from V and 4 bases from J, the junction contained 8 bases not matched to a gene. The chain's CDR3 is CASSAGGPIYGYTF. For the CDR3, the DNA is TGTGCCAGCAGCGCAGGGGGGCCAATCTATGGCTACACCTTC.

This chain joins TRBV12-3 or TRBV12-4 and TRBJ2-2, with no clear D. V shed 2 bases and J shed 6 bases, with 7 bases lying between them. The CDR3 runs to 13 residues. The CDR3 region has the DNA TGTGCCAGCAGTTTACAGCTCGCCGGGGAGCTGTTTTTT. It codes for CASSLQLAGELFF.

V usage is TRBV6-1 and J usage is TRBJ1-5, with D hard to call. This CDR3 contains 13 residues. Germline loops: CDR1 MNHNS, CDR2 SASEGT. V dropped 0 bases and J dropped 13 bases, with 13 bases sitting between them. CDR3 in DNA: TGTGCCAGCAGTGAAGCGTGGATGGGCAGGCAGCATTTT. Amino acid sequence: CASSEAWMGRQHF.

This chain joins TRBV7-9 and TRBJ2-3; 8 bases map to TRBD1. J gave up 5 bases and V 5 bases, and 9 bases lay outside the gene matches. CDR1 and CDR2 from the germline V gene are SEHNR and FQNEAQ (reference sequence). The CDR3 has 15 amino acids. The CDR3 DNA reads TGTGCCAGCAGCCCCAGGACAGGGAGCGGAGATACGCAGTATTTT. Translating gives CASSPRTGSGDTQYF.